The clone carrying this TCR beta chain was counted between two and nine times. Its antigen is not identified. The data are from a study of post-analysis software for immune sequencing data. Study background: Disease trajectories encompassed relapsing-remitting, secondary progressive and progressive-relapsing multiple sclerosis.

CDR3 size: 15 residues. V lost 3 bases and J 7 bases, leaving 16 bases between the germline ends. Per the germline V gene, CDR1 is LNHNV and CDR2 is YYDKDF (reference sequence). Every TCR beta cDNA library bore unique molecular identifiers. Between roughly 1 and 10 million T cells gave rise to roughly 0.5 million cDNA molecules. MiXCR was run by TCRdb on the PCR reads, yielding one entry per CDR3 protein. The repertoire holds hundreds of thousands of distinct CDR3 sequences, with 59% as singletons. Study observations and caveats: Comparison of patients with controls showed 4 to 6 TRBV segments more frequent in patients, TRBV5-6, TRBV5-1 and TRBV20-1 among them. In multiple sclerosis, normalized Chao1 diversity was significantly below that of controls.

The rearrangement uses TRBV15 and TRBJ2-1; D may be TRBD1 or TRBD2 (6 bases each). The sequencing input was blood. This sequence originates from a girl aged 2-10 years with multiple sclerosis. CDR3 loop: CATSRGTTGRNEQFF. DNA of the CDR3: TGTGCCACCAGCAGGGGCACAACAGGGAGGAATGAGCAGTTCTTC.